The sample holds one count of the clone carrying this T cell receptor beta chain. The unsorted samples took tens of millions of PBMCs to get genomic DNA. These data belong to a study of shared clonotypes between healthy human individuals. The V end lost 1 base, the J end lost 2 bases, and 9 bases lay between the germline ends. Germline V gene lookup returns CDR1 SGHTA and CDR2 FQGNSA. The CDR3 is made up of 14 amino acids. The assay was immunoSEQ multiplex PCR, and TCRdb's table has in-frame clones only and misses some. Found here are approximately 440,000 clones, roughly 80% of them singletons; the top ten hold 12%.

The TCR sequence derives from a woman in her thirties or forties in good health. Some clones in this sample may be carry-over from other donors' samples. This chain connects TRBV7-2 to TRBJ2-7; possibly TRBD2 for D (6 bases). Sequenced material: PBMCs. CDR3 in amino acids: CASSLGGGAYEQYF. The CDR3 nucleotides are TGTGCCAGCAGCTTAGGCGGCGGGGCCTACGAGCAGTACTTC.